The 16 T cell receptor beta chains given below trace back to one sample, sequenced in a study of PD-L1 blockade in urothelial cancer. Libraries were prepared by immunoSEQ multiplex PCR; TCRdb keeps only in-frame clonotypes and omits some of them. The profile shows 28,000 or so clones, approximately 86% of them singletons. Source: PBMCs, taken around atezolizumab (anti-PD-L1) treatment. Receptor source: a man aged 60 to 69 with urothelial cancer.

The chain employs TRBV5-4 and TRBJ1-1, with 9 nucleotides matching TRBD1. Germline loops: CDR1 SGHNT, CDR2 YYREEE (reference sequence). The trim removed 3 bases at V and 1 base at J, leaving 7 bases unmatched. CDR3 length: 16 residues. CDR3 region: CASSSIDRGTNTEAFF. The CDR3 coding sequence is TGTGCCAGCAGCTCTATTGACAGGGGGACGAACACTGAAGCTTTCTTT.

The chain has TRBV7-2 and TRBJ2-6; D unresolved. V lost 1 base to trimming and J lost 0 bases, with 4 bases between them. The length of the CDR3 is 15 residues. Germline values: CDR1 SGHTA, CDR2 FQGNSA. CDR3 in amino acids: CASSLVSSGANVLTF. The DNA of the CDR3 is TGTGCCAGCAGCTTAGTCAGCTCTGGGGCCAACGTCCTGACTTTC.

The gene calls are TRBV21-1 and TRBJ2-1; TRBD1, as called in the table, went unchecked against the DNA. TRBV21-1 is given as a pseudogene. This CDR3 has 20 amino acids. This CDR3 is CASSQRLGGADRGSYNEQFF. CDR3 bases: TGTGCCAGCAGCCAGAGGTTAGGAGGAGCCGACAGGGGTAGCTACAATGAGCAGTTCTTC.

V gene TRBV9 combines with J gene TRBJ1-4; TRBD1 might be the D (6 bases). Between the trimmed V and J ends, which lost 0 bases and 3 bases, there was a span of 9 bases. The CDR3 covers 15 residues. Germline V gene lookup returns CDR1 SGDLS and CDR2 YYNGEE. CDR3: CASSVGGGSNEKLFF. The CDR3 region has the DNA TGTGCCAGCAGCGTAGGCGGGGGCTCTAATGAAAAACTGTTTTTT.

The chain combines TRBV18 with TRBJ2-5; TRBD1 aligns across 7 bases. The CDR3 has 12 residues. With 6 bases clipped from V and 4 bases from J, the junction kept 2 bases outside the gene matches. Looked up from germline, CDR1 is KGHSH and CDR2 is LQKENI. The CDR3 loop is CASSTGIETQYF. DNA for the CDR3: TGTGCCAGCTCGACAGGGATAGAGACCCAGTACTTC.

The chain combines TRBV28 with TRBJ1-3; 7 bases align to TRBD1. The CDR3 is made up of 15 amino acids. In germline, CDR1 is MDHEN, CDR2 SYDVKM. The V segment lost 3 bases and the J segment 4 bases; nucleotides outside the gene matches: 6. CDR3 amino acids: CASSFKGARGNTIYF. CDR3 coding DNA: TGTGCCAGCAGTTTCAAGGGGGCGAGGGGAAACACCATATATTTT. Combining the CDR3 with reference TRBV28 and TRBJ1-3 gives the whole variable domain DVKVTQSSRYLVKRTGEKVFLECVQDMDHENMFWYRQDPGLGLRLIYFSYDVKMKEKGDIPEGYSVSREKKERFSLILESASTNQTSMYLCASSFKGARGNTIYFGEGSWLTVV.

The chain is built from TRBV6-5 and TRBJ1-1; D is ambiguous. Germline CDR1 reads MNHEY; CDR2 reads SVGAGI. Between the trimmed V and J ends, which lost 6 bases and 5 bases, there was a span of 10 bases. This CDR3 spans 12 amino acids. CDR3 protein: CASSRGWTEAFF. The DNA for the CDR3 is TGTGCCAGCAGCCGAGGTTGGACTGAAGCTTTCTTT.

CDR3 residues: CASSLDRATQETQYF. In nucleotides, the CDR3 is TGCGCCAGCAGCTTGGACAGGGCGACCCAAGAGACCCAGTACTTC. The chain links TRBV5-1 to TRBJ2-5; the D gene is possibly TRBD1 (6 bases). CDR1 SGHRS and CDR2 YFSETQ come from the germline V gene. Between the trimmed V and J ends, which lost 0 bases and 1 base, there was a span of 10 bases. The CDR3 has 15 amino acids.

This clone was counted between two and nine times. The chain couples TRBV14 to TRBJ2-1, with D tentatively TRBD2 (5 bases). CDR3 length equals 17 residues. V was pared by 0 bases and J by 4 bases, with 16 bases between. Germline V gene data show CDR1 as SGHDN and CDR2 as FVKESK. This CDR3 reads CASSQDLGPRGYNEQFF. In nucleotides, the CDR3 is TGTGCCAGCAGCCAAGATTTGGGCCCCCGGGGTTACAATGAGCAGTTCTTC.

The chain has TRBV29-1 and TRBJ2-5; TRBD1 agrees at 9 bases. The CDR3 contains 13 residues. CDR1 and CDR2 (germline): SQVTM, ANQGSEA. J gave up 6 bases and V 5 bases, and 7 bases lay outside the gene matches. The CDR3 protein is CSVFLQGAQTQYF. In nucleotides, the CDR3 is TGCAGCGTTTTTTTACAGGGGGCACAGACCCAGTACTTC.

This sequence joins TRBV5-6 and TRBJ2-7; 8 positions match TRBD1. The CDR3 has 15 amino acids. The V gene end was trimmed by 3 bases and the J gene end by 5 bases; junction bases not matched to a gene: 10. Germline values: CDR1 SGHDT, CDR2 YYEEEE. CDR3 nucleotide sequence: TGTGCCAGCAGCTATACCTACAGGGGGATAAACGAGCAGTACTTC. It translates to CASSYTYRGINEQYF.

V usage is TRBV6-4 and J usage is TRBJ1-6; no firm D call. The CDR3 spans 13 residues. V lost 0 bases and J lost 7, with 4 bases in between. The germline V gene has CDR1 MRHNA and CDR2 SNTAGT. The chain's CDR3 is CASSDSRNSPLHF. CDR3 bases: TGTGCCAGCAGTGACTCTCGGAATTCACCCCTCCACTTT.

This clone was found once. V is TRBV5-6 and J is TRBJ1-2, with 7 bases identical to TRBD1. The CDR3 contains 14 residues. Germline assignment: CDR1 SGHDT and CDR2 YYEEEE. The J segment lost 10 bases and the V segment lost 2 bases, leaving 11 bases of the junction unmatched. CDR3 residues: CASSFKTGMGDYTF. The CDR3 DNA reads as TGTGCCAGCAGCTTCAAGACAGGGATGGGTGACTACACCTTC.

The chain carries TRBV5-1 and TRBJ1-4; D is unclear. V was pared by 0 bases and J by 7 bases, with 16 bases between. CDR1 and CDR2 (germline): SGHRS, YFSETQ. There are 16 residues in the CDR3. CDR3 in amino acids: CASSLESGGEGEKLFF. CDR3 coding DNA: TGCGCCAGCAGCTTGGAGTCGGGCGGGGAGGGTGAAAAACTGTTTTTT.

This clone was recorded once. This rearrangement joins TRBV9 to TRBJ1-6; 8 bases fit TRBD1. The CDR3 extends over 20 amino acids. The ends lost 3 bases at V and 1 base at J; junction bases unmatched: 15. Germline V gives CDR1 SGDLS, CDR2 YYNGEE. CDR3 sequence: CASSDPTGGLTNSYNSPLHF. Written as DNA, the CDR3 is TGTGCCAGCAGCGACCCTACAGGGGGATTAACCAATTCCTATAATTCACCCCTCCACTTT. Filled out from reference TRBV9 and TRBJ1-6, the complete variable domain reads DSGVTQTPKHLITATGQRVTLRCSPRSGDLSVYWYQQSLDQGLQFLIQYYNGEERAKGNILERFSAQQFPDLHSELNLSSLELGDSALYFCASSDPTGGLTNSYNSPLHFGNGTRLTVT.

CDR3 coding DNA: TGCGCCAGCAGCCTGGACAGGGGTTCCCACGAGCAGTACTTC. Its protein product is CASSLDRGSHEQYF. The chain carries TRBV5-1 and TRBJ2-7; TRBD1 agrees at 9 bases. The V and J ends lost 4 bases and 5 bases, in that order; junction bases with no gene match: 7. Germline V gene data show CDR1 as SGHRS and CDR2 as YFSETQ. CDR3 length equals 14 residues.